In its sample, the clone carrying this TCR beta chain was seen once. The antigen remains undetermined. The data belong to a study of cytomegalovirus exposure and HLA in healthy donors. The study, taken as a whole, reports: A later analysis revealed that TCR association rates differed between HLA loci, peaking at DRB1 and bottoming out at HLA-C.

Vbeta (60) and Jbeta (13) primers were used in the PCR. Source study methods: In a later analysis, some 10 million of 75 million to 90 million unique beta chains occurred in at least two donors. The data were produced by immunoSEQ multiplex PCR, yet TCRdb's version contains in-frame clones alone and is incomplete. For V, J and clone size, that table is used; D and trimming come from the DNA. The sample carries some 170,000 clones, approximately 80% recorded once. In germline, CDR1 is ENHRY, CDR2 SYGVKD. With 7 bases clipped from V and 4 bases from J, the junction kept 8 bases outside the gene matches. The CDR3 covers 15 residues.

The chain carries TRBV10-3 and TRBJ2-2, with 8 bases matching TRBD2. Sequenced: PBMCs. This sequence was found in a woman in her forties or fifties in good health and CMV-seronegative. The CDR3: CAITGERESTGELFF. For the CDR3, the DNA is TGTGCCATCACCGGAGAGCGGGAGAGCACCGGGGAGCTGTTTTTT.